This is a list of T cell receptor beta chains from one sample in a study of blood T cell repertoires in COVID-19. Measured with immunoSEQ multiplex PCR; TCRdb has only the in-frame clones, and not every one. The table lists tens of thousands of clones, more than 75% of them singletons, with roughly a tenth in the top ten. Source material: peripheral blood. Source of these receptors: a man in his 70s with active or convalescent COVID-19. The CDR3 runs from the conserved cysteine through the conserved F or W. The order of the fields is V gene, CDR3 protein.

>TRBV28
CATTIGSYEQYF
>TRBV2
CASLGGVNTGELFF
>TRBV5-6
CASSPMLVGGETQYF
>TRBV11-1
CASSLAGRRALRDGYTF
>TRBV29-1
CSVRRDQETQYF
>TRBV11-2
CASSLGTGRSNEKLFF
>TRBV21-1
CASRSATGGPDTQYF
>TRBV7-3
CASSPRGARGANVLTF
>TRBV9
CASSPWREGREQFF
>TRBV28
CASQSEGRGKNIQYF
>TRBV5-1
CASSSASGGNGYTF
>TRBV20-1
CSARGATEAFF
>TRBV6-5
CASTGLDYAQYF
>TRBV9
CASSALDVDYRQFF
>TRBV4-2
CASSQDSDQPQHF
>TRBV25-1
CASSGSTLGANVLTF
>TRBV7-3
CASSLKTVCSGTSGTESSYEQYF
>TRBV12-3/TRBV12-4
CASTLWGAEAFF
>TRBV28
CASSFSGTNTGELFF
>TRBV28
CASSSGQGIGTIYF
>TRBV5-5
CASSLTGQGFGTEAFF
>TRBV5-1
CASSFGLPNTEAFF
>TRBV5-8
CASSLLLSQAFF
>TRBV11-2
CASSLLHSVNSPLHF
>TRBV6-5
CASSYNGYNQPQHF
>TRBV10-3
CAISAVQNSPLHF
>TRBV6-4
CASSERGLDTGELFF
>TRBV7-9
CASSYGQGAQPQHF
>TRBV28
CASNPGAPRRYEQYF
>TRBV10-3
CAISVERGRDAFF
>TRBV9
CASSPLSRGSGANVLTF
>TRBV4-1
CASSQDGRGRSDTQYF
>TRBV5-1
CASRQRETGELFF
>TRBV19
CASSPGTGEETQYF
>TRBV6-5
CASRGQGAAGELFF
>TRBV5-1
CASSGRLAGDTQYF
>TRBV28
CASSLQTGNYGYTF
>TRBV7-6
CASSLGQPGGGYTF
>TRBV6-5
CASSYSSGRQPQHF
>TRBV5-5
CASSNRVDQPQHF
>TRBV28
CASSLEGTGGNTIYF